The 5 T cell receptor beta chains in this list originate from one sample, sequenced in a study of blood T cell repertoires in COVID-19. Sequencing was performed with immunoSEQ multiplex PCR; in TCRdb, only in-frame clones are kept and a portion is missing. The profile shows some 97,000 clones, about 83% of them singletons. The sequencing sample was made of peripheral blood. The receptor source for this set is a human donor in a cohort sampled during active COVID-19.

A single count supports this clone. This chain connects TRBV6-5 to TRBJ1-2; 8 bases agree with TRBD1. The CDR3 has 13 residues. CDR1 MNHEY and CDR2 SVGAGI come from the germline V gene. Trimming removed 5 bases from V and 7 bases from J; junction bases left unmatched: 6. The CDR3 sequence: CASSPQTGAGYTF. The CDR3 nucleotides read TGTGCCAGCAGTCCACAGACAGGGGCTGGCTACACCTTC.

The V call is TRBV2, the J call TRBJ1-2; 8 bases are shared with TRBD1. Germline V CDR1 and CDR2: SNHLY, FYNNEI. V trimming: 3 bases; J trimming: 6 bases; junction bases outside the gene matches: 3. The CDR3 length is 13 residues. CDR3 nucleotide sequence: TGTGCCAGCAGTGAGGACAGGGCAAATGGCTACACCTTC. It translates to CASSEDRANGYTF.

The V and J genes are TRBV19 and TRBJ2-5; possibly TRBD1 for D (5 bases). This CDR3 is 13 amino acids long. V dropped 3 bases and J dropped 5 bases, with 10 bases sitting between them. Per germline, CDR1 LNHDA and CDR2 SQIVND (reference sequence). Written as DNA, the CDR3 is TGTGCCAGTAGTATTAGGGGTTTGGAGACCCAGTACTTC. This sequence encodes CASSIRGLETQYF.

This chain links TRBV18 with TRBJ1-5, with D tentatively TRBD1 (6 bases). The CDR3 covers 14 residues. Trimming took off 4 bases at V and 3 bases at J, with 10 bases between the two ends. CDR1 KGHSH and CDR2 LQKENI come from the germline V gene. The CDR3 is CASSQGQINQPQHF. CDR3 nucleotides: TGTGCCAGCTCACAAGGACAGATCAATCAGCCCCAGCATTTT.

The chain carries TRBV30 and TRBJ2-2, with 9 bases matching TRBD2. The junction had 7 bases not matched to a gene; V was cut back by 0 bases and J by 5 bases. Germline loops: CDR1 GTSNPN, CDR2 SVGIG (reference sequence). The CDR3 has 16 amino acids. CDR3 amino acids: CAWSVDSGRITGELFF. In DNA, the CDR3 is TGTGCCTGGAGTGTGGATAGCGGGAGAATTACCGGGGAGCTGTTTTTT.